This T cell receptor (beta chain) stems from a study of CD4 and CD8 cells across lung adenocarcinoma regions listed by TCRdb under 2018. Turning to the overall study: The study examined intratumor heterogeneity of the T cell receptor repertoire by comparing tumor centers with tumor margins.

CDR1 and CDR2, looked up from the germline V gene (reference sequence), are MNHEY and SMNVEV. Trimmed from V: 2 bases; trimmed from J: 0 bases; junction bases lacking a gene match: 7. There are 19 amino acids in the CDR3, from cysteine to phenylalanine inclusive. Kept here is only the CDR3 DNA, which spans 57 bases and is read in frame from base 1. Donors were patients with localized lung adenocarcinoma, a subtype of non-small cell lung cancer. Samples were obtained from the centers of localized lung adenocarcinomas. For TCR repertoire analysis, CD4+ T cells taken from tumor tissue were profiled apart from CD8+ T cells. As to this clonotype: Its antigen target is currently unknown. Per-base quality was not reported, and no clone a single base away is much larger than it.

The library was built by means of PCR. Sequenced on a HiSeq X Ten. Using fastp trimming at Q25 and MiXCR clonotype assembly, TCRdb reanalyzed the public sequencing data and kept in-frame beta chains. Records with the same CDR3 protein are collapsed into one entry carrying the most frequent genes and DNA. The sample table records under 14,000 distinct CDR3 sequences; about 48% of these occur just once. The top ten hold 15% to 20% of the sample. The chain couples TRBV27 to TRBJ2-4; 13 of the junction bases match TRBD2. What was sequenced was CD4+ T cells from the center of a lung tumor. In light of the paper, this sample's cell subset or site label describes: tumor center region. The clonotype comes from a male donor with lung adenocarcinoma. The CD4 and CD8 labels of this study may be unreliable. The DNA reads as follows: TGTGCCAGCAGTTTAAAGCCGGGACTAGCGGGAACAGCCAAAAACATTCAGTACTTC. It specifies CASSLKPGLAGTAKNIQYF.